Sequencing of this TCR beta chain was carried out in a study of blood T cell repertoires in COVID-19. Study details: PBMCs, B-cell-depleted T cells, or T cells were the source of the cDNA or gDNA that made up the material.

Original data processing: Researchers report that nucleated cell counts were estimated from reference gene primer amplification. Sequencing was performed with immunoSEQ multiplex PCR; in TCRdb, only in-frame clones are kept and a portion is missing. V and J calls and clone size are as listed in that table; D and trimming were resolved from the DNA. This table holds 500,000 or so clones, roughly 90% found once. Ages ranged from about 18 to 89 years, with residence in approximately 25 US areas. Germline V CDR1 and CDR2: LNHDA, SQIVND (reference sequence). Trimming cost V 2 bases and J 7 bases, with 14 bases left between them. The CDR3 spans 15 residues.

Sequencing was performed on PBMCs or T cells enriched from blood (not recorded which). The chain combines TRBV19 with TRBJ1-4; the D gene is possibly TRBD1 (5 bases). The sequence was obtained from a woman aged 18-29 years who had recovered from COVID-19. The CDR3 nucleotides read TGTGCCAGTAGTATAACAGGCGAAAGGGGTGAAAAACTGTTTTTT. The encoded protein is CASSITGERGEKLFF. Full variable domain (rest looked up from reference TRBV19 and TRBJ1-4): DGGITQSPKYLFRKEGQNVTLSCEQNLNHDAMYWYRQDPGQGLRLIYYSQIVNDFQKGDIAEGYSVSREKKESFPLTVTSAQKNPTAFYLCASSITGERGEKLFFGSGTQLSVL.